This T cell receptor (beta chain) was documented in a study of OX40 agonist ivuxolimab in advanced cancers. On the study more broadly: Dose-escalation patients had hepatocellular carcinoma, melanoma, renal cell or head and neck cancer.

From germline, CDR1 is LNHDA and CDR2 SQIVND (reference sequence). J lost 5 bases, V lost 8 bases, and 5 bases had no gene match. This CDR3 comprises 13 residues. As for this clone: Its antigen is still unknown.

The cohort excluded patients with autoimmune disease history or systemic immunosuppression. TCRdb's copy holds only in-frame clones and misses some; the assay was immunoSEQ multiplex PCR. This repertoire shows roughly 90,000 clones, approximately 91% found once; its top ten account for 0.71%. Study outcomes and limitations: Low levels of normalized T-cell clonal expansion also appeared in some nonresponders. The study found that CD8+ T cells averaged more expanded clones than CD4+.

The chain uses TRBV19 and TRBJ2-2; 7 positions match TRBD1. This clonotype was obtained from an adult with an advanced solid tumor such as melanoma, head and neck, liver or kidney cancer. The input for sequencing was CD4+ or CD8+ T cells sorted from blood, taken in a trial of the OX40 agonist ivuxolimab. The CDR3, as DNA: TGTGCCAGTTACGACAGGGAGACCGGGGAGCTGTTTTTT. Protein: CASYDRETGELFF.